The 3 T cell receptor beta chains given below trace back to one sample, sequenced in a study of lung T cells in sarcoidosis with Löfgren's syndrome (dated by TCRdb to about 2017). The instrument given in TCRdb is Illumina MiSeq. In TCRdb, the public reads were trimmed at Q25 with fastp and aligned with MiXCR, with productive beta chains retained. One record per CDR3 amino acid sequence lists the most common genes and DNA. The sample table shows around 1,000 distinct CDR3 sequences, and 22% are seen once. The ten largest clones add up to approximately 15% of the sample. The sample consisted of CD4+ T cells from PBMCs. All receptors come from a human donor with sarcoidosis (Löfgren's syndrome or another form), or a control subject (not recorded which).

Within the sample, this clonotype is medium-sized. This sequence joins TRBV3-1 and TRBJ2-1; 14 positions match TRBD2. CDR3 length: 16 residues. V trimming: 6 bases; J trimming: 2 bases; junction bases outside the gene matches: 3. Germline V gene sequence: CDR1 LGHDT, CDR2 YNNKEL (reference sequence). In nucleotides, the CDR3 is TGTGCCAGCAGTACGACTAGCGGGGGGGCCTACAATGAGCAGTTCTTC. Amino acid sequence: CASSTTSGGAYNEQFF.

By proportion, this clonotype is medium-sized (0.01 to 0.1%). CDR3 residues: CASSLDFLSEQFF. Written as DNA, the CDR3 is TGTGCCAGCAGCTTAGATTTTTTATCTGAGCAGTTCTTC. The rearrangement joins TRBV11-2 to TRBJ2-1; D gene unclear. CDR1 and CDR2 (germline): SGHAT, FQNNGV. The CDR3 contains 13 residues. V lost 0 bases and J 9 bases, leaving 9 bases between the germline ends.

This clonotype is categorized as medium-sized. V gene TRBV2 combines with J gene TRBJ2-1; TRBD2 matches at 9 bases. CDR3 length: 15 amino acids. Trimming removed 6 bases from V and 0 bases from J; junction bases left unmatched: 3. Germline V CDR1 and CDR2: SNHLY, FYNNEI. The CDR3 loop is CASRTSGSSYNEQFF. The CDR3 DNA reads as TGTGCCAGCAGGACTAGCGGAAGCTCCTACAATGAGCAGTTCTTC.